This T cell receptor (beta chain) was obtained from a study of T cells after yellow fever vaccination. Background on the study: SMART-Seq v4 Ultra Low Input handled preparation of low-cell-number fractions.

With regard to this clonotype: What it binds is not known.

General study findings and limits: Just a small share of clonotypes turned up in the CD4 compartment as well as the CD8 compartment. Reappearing after the booster were most of the clones from primary vaccination (around 96% CD4, 88% CD8).

Germline-derived CDR1 and CDR2 are MGHDK and SYGVNS. This CDR3 spans 12 amino acids. V lost 8 bases and J 2 bases, leaving 9 bases between the germline ends. TCRdb passed the 5' RACE reads through MiXCR, listing each CDR3 protein once. The data show around 300,000 distinct CDR3 sequences, with over 10% seen just once and approximately 0.49% held by the top ten. The chain has TRBV25-1 and TRBJ1-1; D gene ambiguous. The sample consisted of CD4+ T cells sorted from PBMCs, taken 45 days after the yellow fever booster vaccination. This sequence originates from a man between 25 and 39 years old who received the YFV17D yellow fever vaccine. The CDR3 loop is CASAGYNTEAFF. As DNA, the CDR3 is TGTGCCAGCGCGGGGTACAACACTGAAGCTTTCTTT.